The next 28 T cell receptor beta chains were all read from a single sample in a study of blood T cell repertoires in COVID-19. Sequenced by immunoSEQ multiplex PCR; TCRdb stores in-frame clones only, minus some. The profile shows fewer than 150,000 clones, around 83% of them singletons. The material sequenced was PBMCs or T cells enriched from blood (not recorded which). These receptors all stem from a man aged 25 to 40 who had recovered from COVID-19.

This rearrangement joins TRBV30 to TRBJ2-2, with D possibly being TRBD2 (5 bases). V shed 3 bases and J shed 5 bases, with 22 bases lying between them. The CDR3 covers 17 residues. CDR1 is GTSNPN and CDR2 is SVGIG in the germline V gene (reference sequence). CDR3 residues: CAWRASRGGSWTGELFF. CDR3 sequence (DNA): TGTGCCTGGAGAGCGTCCCGAGGAGGCTCCTGGACCGGGGAGCTGTTTTTT.

There are a few counts of this clone. The chain is built from TRBV5-6 and TRBJ1-6; TRBD1 agrees at 8 bases. The CDR3 covers 17 residues. Germline V lookup: CDR1 SGHDT, CDR2 YYEEEE. Trimming at V came to 3 bases and at J to 8 bases, leaving 13 bases not matched to a gene. The CDR3 DNA is TGTGCCAGCAGCTCTACGAACTGGGACAGGACATATTCACCCCTCCACTTT. Translated, it gives CASSSTNWDRTYSPLHF. Filled out from reference TRBV5-6 and TRBJ1-6, the complete variable domain reads DAGVTQSPTHLIKTRGQQVTLRCSPKSGHDTVSWYQQALGQGPQFIFQYYEEEERQRGNFPDRFSGHQFPNYSSELNVNALLLGDSALYLCASSSTNWDRTYSPLHFGNGTRLTVT.

This rearrangement joins TRBV27 to TRBJ2-2; TRBD1 matches 12 bases. Germline V gene sequence: CDR1 MNHEY, CDR2 SMNVEV (reference sequence). The CDR3 is made up of 18 amino acids. V was pared by 5 bases and J by 2 bases, with 9 bases of the junction left unmatched. CDR3 region: CASSPNPGQGANTGELFF. In DNA, the CDR3 is TGTGCCAGCAGTCCGAATCCGGGACAGGGGGCAAACACCGGGGAGCTGTTTTTT.

This clone was picked up one time. The chain couples TRBV12-3 or TRBV12-4 to TRBJ1-1; D perhaps matches TRBD1 (6 bases). The CDR3 length is 13 residues. Trimming left V 6 bases short and J 5 bases short, with 13 bases between. The CDR3: CASRTGLGTEAFF. In nucleotides, the CDR3 is TGTGCCAGCAGAACAGGGTTGGGTACTGAAGCTTTCTTT.

This chain connects TRBV19 to TRBJ2-6; D is ambiguous. The V and J ends lost 5 bases and 4 bases respectively, with 9 bases between them. The CDR3 sequence is 14 residues long. Germline CDR1 LNHDA, CDR2 SQIVND (reference sequence). CDR3 region: CASSEQAGANVLTF. The CDR3, as DNA: TGTGCCAGTAGTGAGCAGGCAGGGGCCAACGTCCTGACTTTC.

The rearrangement links TRBV2 to TRBJ2-2; 9 bases align to TRBD1. CDR3 length: 15 residues. Germline CDR1 is SNHLY and CDR2 is FYNNEI. V lost 5 bases, J lost 2 bases, and 3 bases stayed unmatched. The CDR3 is CASSYRGPNTGELFF. In DNA, the CDR3 is TGTGCCAGCAGTTACAGGGGGCCCAACACCGGGGAGCTGTTTTTT.

This rearrangement joins TRBV30 to TRBJ2-1; D is perhaps TRBD1 (6 bases). The V and J ends lost 0 bases and 10 bases respectively, with 13 bases between them. Germline CDR1 and CDR2: GTSNPN and SVGIG (reference sequence). The CDR3 loop spans 13 amino acids. CDR3 residues: CAWSVGGGWEQFF. The CDR3 DNA reads TGTGCCTGGAGTGTTGGGGGCGGGTGGGAGCAGTTCTTC. The full variable domain, with the rest looked up from reference TRBV30 and TRBJ2-1, is SQTIHQWPATLVQPVGSPLSLECTVEGTSNPNLYWYRQAAGRGLQLLFYSVGIGQISSEVPQNLSASRPQDRQFILSSKKLLLSDSGFYLCAWSVGGGWEQFFGPGTRLTVL.

The count of this clone is one. The chain is built from TRBV13 and TRBJ1-3; D ambiguous. V lost 6 bases and J 2 bases, leaving 5 bases between the germline ends. The CDR3 runs to 12 residues. Germline values: CDR1 PRHDT, CDR2 FYEKMQ (reference sequence). DNA for the CDR3: TGTGCCAGCAGGGCCGCTGGAAACACCATATATTTT. Translating gives CASRAAGNTIYF. The whole variable domain, filled in from reference TRBV13 and TRBJ1-3, reads AAGVIQSPRHLIKEKRETATLKCYPIPRHDTVYWYQQGPGQDPQFLISFYEKMQSDKGSIPDRFSAQQFSDYHSELNMSSLELGDSALYFCASRAAGNTIYFGEGSWLTVV.

V usage is TRBV6-2 or TRBV6-3 and J usage is TRBJ2-1, with 9 positions matching TRBD2. Germline assignment: CDR1 MNHEY and CDR2 SVGEGT. The V gene end was trimmed by 3 bases and the J gene end by 6 bases; junction bases not matched to a gene: 3. The CDR3 is 14 residues long. Written as DNA, the CDR3 is TGTGCCAGCAGTTATGCGCGGGAGGGCAATGAGCAGTTCTTC. Its translation: CASSYAREGNEQFF.

This clone is a singleton in its sample. V usage is TRBV18 and J usage is TRBJ2-5; no clear D. Germline values: CDR1 KGHSH, CDR2 LQKENI. The CDR3 has 13 amino acids. The V gene lost 4 bases and the J gene lost 3 bases, with 9 bases spanning the gap. The CDR3 sequence: CASSLHREETQYF. CDR3 nucleotide sequence: TGTGCCAGCTCACTCCACAGAGAAGAGACCCAGTACTTC.

This clone was counted between two and nine times. This chain joins TRBV7-2 and TRBJ1-2; TRBD1 is a possible D gene (6 bases). Germline V gives CDR1 SGHTA, CDR2 FQGNSA. This CDR3 has 14 residues. V dropped 6 bases and J dropped 5 bases, with 16 bases sitting between them. CDR3 loop: CASSTYQGSYGYTF. CDR3 sequence (DNA): TGTGCCAGCAGTACATACCAGGGGTCATATGGCTACACCTTC.

The table lists this clone with a count of one. The rearrangement joins TRBV20-1 to TRBJ2-5, with a possible D match to TRBD2 (5 bases). CDR3 length: 12 amino acids. The V and J ends lost 3 bases and 4 bases respectively, with 9 bases between them. Germline loops: CDR1 DFQATT, CDR2 SNEGSKA (reference sequence). CDR3 in amino acids: CSASGGRETQYF. The CDR3 DNA reads TGCAGTGCTAGTGGCGGGCGAGAGACCCAGTACTTC.

This clone was seen just once. The chain recombines TRBV2 with TRBJ2-6; D may be TRBD1 (5 bases). V gave up 6 bases and J gave up 6 bases, with 18 bases separating them. The CDR3 covers 16 residues. CDR1 and CDR2 (germline): SNHLY, FYNNEI. CDR3 residues: CASRPDRAGMANVLTF. DNA of the CDR3: TGTGCCAGCAGACCCGACAGAGCTGGTATGGCCAACGTCCTGACTTTC.

The genes are TRBV19 and TRBJ1-6, with D possibly TRBD1 on 5 matching bases. The ends were cut back, 4 bases at V and 5 bases at J, with 9 bases in the middle. Germline V gives CDR1 LNHDA, CDR2 SQIVND (reference sequence). The CDR3 spans 14 residues. The CDR3 is CASSRTGDNSPLHF. In DNA, the CDR3 is TGTGCCAGTAGTAGAACAGGAGATAATTCACCCCTCCACTTT.

This clone was seen a few times. This rearrangement joins TRBV29-1 to TRBJ1-6; 7 bases line up with TRBD1. The CDR3 length is 15 residues. Germline V lookup: CDR1 SQVTM, CDR2 ANQGSEA. V lost 5 bases to trimming and J lost 6 bases; unmatched junction nucleotides: 10. For the CDR3, the DNA is TGCAGCGTTACGACAGGGAATCGCGCTAATTCACCCCTCCACTTT. Its protein product is CSVTTGNRANSPLHF. Variable domain in full (rest from reference TRBV29-1 and TRBJ1-6): SAVISQKPSRDICQRGTSLTIQCQVDSQVTMMFWYRQQPGQSLTLIATANQGSEATYESGFVIDKFPISRPNLTFSTLTVSNMSPEDSSIYLCSVTTGNRANSPLHFGNGTRLTVT.

The genes are TRBV19 and TRBJ2-2; weak D call: TRBD2 (5 bases). The CDR3 is 16 residues long. With 3 bases removed from V and 6 bases from J, the gap between germline ends came to 17 bases. Per germline, CDR1 LNHDA and CDR2 SQIVND (reference sequence). This CDR3 reads CASSMINPRGSGELFF. CDR3 in DNA: TGTGCCAGTAGTATGATCAACCCCCGGGGATCCGGGGAGCTGTTTTTT. Filled out from reference TRBV19 and TRBJ2-2, the complete variable domain reads DGGITQSPKYLFRKEGQNVTLSCEQNLNHDAMYWYRQDPGQGLRLIYYSQIVNDFQKGDIAEGYSVSREKKESFPLTVTSAQKNPTAFYLCASSMINPRGSGELFFGEGSRLTVL.

V and J are TRBV5-1 and TRBJ2-2, with 7 nucleotides matching TRBD2. CDR3 length: 15 amino acids. From germline, CDR1 is SGHRS and CDR2 YFSETQ. The trim removed 9 bases at V and 4 bases at J, leaving 12 bases unmatched. CDR3 bases: TGCGCCACCACCGCCGGGACTACGCCCACCGGGGAGCTGTTTTTT. This translates into CATTAGTTPTGELFF. Full variable domain (rest looked up from reference TRBV5-1 and TRBJ2-2): KAGVTQTPRYLIKTRGQQVTLSCSPISGHRSVSWYQQTPGQGLQFLFEYFSETQRNKGNFPGRFSGRQFSNSRSEMNVSTLELGDSALYLCATTAGTTPTGELFFGEGSRLTVL.

The J gene is TRBJ2-1, the V gene TRBV27; D is ambiguous. The germline V gene has CDR1 MNHEY and CDR2 SMNVEV (reference sequence). Trimming took off 4 bases at V and 7 bases at J, with 8 bases between the two ends. The CDR3 loop spans 12 amino acids. This chain's CDR3 is CASSYLGNEQFF. CDR3 DNA: TGTGCCAGCAGTTATCTAGGTAATGAGCAGTTCTTC.

The chain employs TRBV19 and TRBJ1-5; 7 positions agree with TRBD1. The CDR3 consists of 13 residues. Germline V gene lookup returns CDR1 LNHDA and CDR2 SQIVND (reference sequence). The trim removed 4 bases at V and 6 bases at J, leaving 3 bases unmatched. The CDR3 loop is CASSSQGGQPQHF. Written as DNA, the CDR3 is TGTGCCAGTAGTAGCCAGGGGGGTCAGCCCCAGCATTTT.

CDR3 bases: TGTGCCAGTATGCCAGGGGCAGCCAACAATGAGCAGTTCTTC. Translated, it gives CASMPGAANNEQFF. The chain links TRBV19 to TRBJ2-1, with a tentative D call TRBD1 (6 bases). V lost 7 bases to trimming and J lost 5 bases, with 15 bases between them. Germline lookup yields CDR1 LNHDA and CDR2 SQIVND (reference sequence). This CDR3 contains 14 residues. Full variable domain (rest looked up from reference TRBV19 and TRBJ2-1): DGGITQSPKYLFRKEGQNVTLSCEQNLNHDAMYWYRQDPGQGLRLIYYSQIVNDFQKGDIAEGYSVSREKKESFPLTVTSAQKNPTAFYLCASMPGAANNEQFFGPGTRLTVL.

The chain joins TRBV12-5 to TRBJ2-3, with a possible D match to TRBD1 (6 bases). The CDR3 contains 14 residues. Between the trimmed V and J ends, which lost 1 base and 5 bases, there was a span of 10 bases. Germline values: CDR1 LGHNT, CDR2 FRNRAP. CDR3 nucleotides: TGTGCTAGTGGTTTGGGGGCCAGGGGAGATACGCAGTATTTT. Its protein product is CASGLGARGDTQYF.

The chain has TRBV19 and TRBJ2-7; D is perhaps TRBD2 (5 bases). V lost 1 base to trimming and J lost 7 bases, with 8 bases between them. Per the germline V gene, CDR1 is LNHDA and CDR2 is SQIVND (reference sequence). The CDR3 spans 12 residues. The CDR3 sequence: CASSIVSGEQYF. The DNA of the CDR3 is TGTGCCAGTAGTATAGTTTCGGGGGAGCAGTACTTC.

The J gene is TRBJ1-5, the V gene TRBV9; D possibly corresponds to TRBD1 (5 bases). The V and J ends lost 3 bases and 1 base respectively, with 11 bases between them. Germline V gene lookup returns CDR1 SGDLS and CDR2 YYNGEE. The CDR3 has 15 amino acids. CDR3 sequence: CASSAQGGSNQPQHF. The DNA of the CDR3 is TGTGCCAGCAGCGCCCAGGGTGGGAGCAATCAGCCCCAGCATTTT.

This chain joins TRBV19 and TRBJ2-1; 14 nucleotides match TRBD2. J was trimmed by 5 bases and V by 6 bases; bases with no gene match: 3. Germline CDR1 is LNHDA and CDR2 is SQIVND (reference sequence). This CDR3 contains 15 residues. The chain's CDR3 is CASRGLAGENNEQFF. The CDR3 nucleotides read TGTGCCAGTAGGGGACTAGCGGGAGAGAACAATGAGCAGTTCTTC.

The genes are TRBV6-5 and TRBJ2-7, with D perhaps matching TRBD2 (5 bases). The CDR3 sequence is 15 residues long. The V gene lost 0 bases and the J gene lost 5 bases, with 14 bases spanning the gap. Germline loops: CDR1 MNHEY, CDR2 SVGAGI. DNA for the CDR3: TGTGCCAGCAGTTACTCCCGGACTGCCTCGGACGAGCAGTACTTC. This translates into CASSYSRTASDEQYF.

The chain is built from TRBV27 and TRBJ1-5; TRBD1 is a possible D gene (6 bases). V gave up 5 bases and J gave up 2 bases, with 22 bases separating them. CDR1 MNHEY and CDR2 SMNVEV come from the germline V gene (reference sequence). The CDR3 totals 18 residues. In DNA, the CDR3 is TGTGCCAGCAGTCCAGAGGGTTACAGGGCTGTGGGCAATCAGCCCCAGCATTTT. Translated, it gives CASSPEGYRAVGNQPQHF.

The count of this clone is one. This chain links TRBV30 with TRBJ2-1; a weak D match, TRBD2 (5 bases). The germline CDR1 and CDR2 sequences are GTSNPN and SVGIG (reference sequence). V was clipped by 2 bases and J by 7 bases, with 12 bases between them. The CDR3 is 13 amino acids. CDR3 sequence (DNA): TGTGCCTGGAGTTATGGGAGCAGGAATGAGCAGTTCTTC. Amino acid sequence: CAWSYGSRNEQFF.

The chain carries TRBV10-3 and TRBJ2-2; 11 nucleotides line up with TRBD2. J gave up 3 bases and V 7 bases, and 4 bases lay outside the gene matches. The CDR3 consists of 15 residues. Germline CDR1 is ENHRY and CDR2 is SYGVKD. The CDR3 here is CAITTSGRDTGELFF. CDR3 sequence (DNA): TGTGCCATCACTACTAGCGGGAGAGACACCGGGGAGCTGTTTTTT.